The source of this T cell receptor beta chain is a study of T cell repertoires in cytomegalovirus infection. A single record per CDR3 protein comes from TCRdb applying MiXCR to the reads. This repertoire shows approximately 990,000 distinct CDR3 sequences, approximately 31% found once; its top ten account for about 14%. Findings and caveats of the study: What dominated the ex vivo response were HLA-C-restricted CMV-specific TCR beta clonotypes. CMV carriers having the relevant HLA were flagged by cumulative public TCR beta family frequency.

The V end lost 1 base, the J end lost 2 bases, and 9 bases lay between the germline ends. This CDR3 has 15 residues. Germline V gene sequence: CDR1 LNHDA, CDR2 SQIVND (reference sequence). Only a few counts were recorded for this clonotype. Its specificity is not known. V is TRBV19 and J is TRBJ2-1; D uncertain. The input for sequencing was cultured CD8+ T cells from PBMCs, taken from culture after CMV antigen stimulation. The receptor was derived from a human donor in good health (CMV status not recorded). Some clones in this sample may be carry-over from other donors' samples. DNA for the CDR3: TGTGCCAGTAGTATAGTCCACCAGCCCTACAATGAGCAGTTCTTC. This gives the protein CASSIVHQPYNEQFF.